The next 28 T cell receptor beta chains were all read from a single sample in a study of blood T cells in healthy people across ages. Using a J-beta primer mix together with a sample-barcoded 5' primer, a second PCR was run for roughly 7 to 11 cycles. TCRdb called the 5' RACE reads again in MiXCR, with one record for every CDR3 protein. This table has approximately 2,000,000 distinct CDR3 sequences, 35% to 50% appearing once. Sequencing was performed on blood. The source is a human donor in good health.

The chain uses TRBV28 and TRBJ1-6; D call uncertain. Germline V gene data show CDR1 as MDHEN and CDR2 as SYDVKM. Trimming removed 3 bases at V and 0 bases at J, with 6 bases between. The CDR3 contains 15 residues. Here the CDR3 reads CASSFHSSYNSPLHF. For the CDR3, the DNA is TGTGCCAGCAGTTTTCATAGCTCCTATAATTCACCCCTCCACTTT. Drawing the rest from reference TRBV28 and TRBJ1-6, the complete variable domain is DVKVTQSSRYLVKRTGEKVFLECVQDMDHENMFWYRQDPGLGLRLIYFSYDVKMKEKGDIPEGYSVSREKKERFSLILESASTNQTSMYLCASSFHSSYNSPLHFGNGTRLTVT.

The rearrangement joins TRBV11-3 to TRBJ2-1; 10 bases line up with TRBD1. The V and J ends lost 5 bases and 7 bases, in that order; junction bases with no gene match: 8. The length of the CDR3 is 15 residues. Germline V CDR1 and CDR2: SGHNT, YENEEA. The CDR3 protein is CASSTRQGAGNEQFF. CDR3 nucleotides: TGTGCCAGCAGCACCAGACAGGGGGCTGGTAATGAGCAGTTCTTC.

Comments on this clonotype: In this CDR3 the conserved last residue, phenylalanine or tryptophan, is missing, so a read error is likely. The chain combines TRBV6-5 with TRBJ1-6, with a tentative D call TRBD1 (6 bases). V was trimmed by 10 bases and J by 7 bases, leaving 14 bases between them. The CDR3 loop spans 13 amino acids. Germline V gene lookup returns CDR1 MNHEY and CDR2 SVGAGI. CDR3 in DNA: TGTGCCACCAGGACAGCTATGAATTCACCCCTCCACCTT. Its protein product is CATRTAMNSPLHL.

The genes are TRBV12-5 and TRBJ2-1; 8 bases are shared with TRBD2. J gave up 0 bases and V 2 bases, and 6 bases lay outside the gene matches. This CDR3 is built from 17 residues. Per germline, CDR1 LGHNT and CDR2 FRNRAP. The CDR3 DNA reads TGTGCTAGTGGTTTGAATAGCGGGGCAAGCTCCTACAATGAGCAGTTCTTC. As protein: CASGLNSGASSYNEQFF.

This clonotype was seen more than once but under ten times. At one end, the junction sequence differs from germline, possibly due to a read error. The V call is TRBV4-3, the J call TRBJ2-1, with 7 bases aligning to TRBD2. Germline values: CDR1 LGHNA, CDR2 YSLEER. The CDR3 spans 17 residues. The CDR3 nucleotides read TGCGCCAGCAGCCAAGATTTGGCGGGGGAGGCCTACAGTGAGCAGTTCTTC. It codes for CASSQDLAGEAYSEQFF.

A few counts support this clonotype. The chain is built from TRBV20-1 and TRBJ2-5; D gene unclear. Trimming stripped 3 bases from V and 7 bases from J, with 9 bases between. Germline V CDR1 and CDR2: DFQATT, SNEGSKA (reference sequence). This CDR3 has 11 amino acids. For the CDR3, the DNA is TGCAGTGCTAGGGCCTACGGGACCCAGTACTTC. The encoded protein is CSARAYGTQYF.

The CDR3 sequence: CASSPFETPSAETQYF. The CDR3 DNA reads as TGTGCCAGCTCACCCTTCGAGACTCCGAGCGCGGAGACGCAGTATTTT. This rearrangement joins TRBV18 to TRBJ2-3; the D is unclear. The V end was cut by 3 bases, the J end by 9 bases, with 22 bases between. The CDR3 has 16 residues. Germline V gives CDR1 KGHSH, CDR2 LQKENI.

The chain combines TRBV6-2 or TRBV6-3 with TRBJ2-4; tentatively, D is TRBD1 or TRBD2 (5 bases each). Germline V CDR1 and CDR2: MNHEY, SVGEGT. Trimming removed 2 bases at V and 0 bases at J, with 14 bases between. The CDR3 has 17 residues. CDR3 sequence reads: CASSYPPGRLAKNIQYF. The CDR3 nucleotides are TGTGCCAGCAGTTACCCTCCGGGACGGCTAGCCAAAAACATTCAGTACTTC.

This clonotype was picked up a small number of times. The rearrangement uses TRBV29-1 and TRBJ1-1; D gene uncertain. CDR1 SQVTM and CDR2 ANQGSEA come from the germline V gene. Trimming shortened V by 3 bases and J by 5 bases, and 16 bases separated the two germline ends. This CDR3 has 14 amino acids. The CDR3 DNA is TGCAGCGTTGACCACCCCAACACACGGACTGAAGCTTTCTTT. Amino acids: CSVDHPNTRTEAFF.

This chain joins TRBV20-1 and TRBJ2-1; possible D gene TRBD1, 6 bases. The ends were cut back, 6 bases at V and 8 bases at J, with 17 bases in the middle. The germline V gene encodes CDR1 DFQATT and CDR2 SNEGSKA (reference sequence). The CDR3 consists of 13 residues. DNA for the CDR3: TGCAGTGCCCGAAGGACAGTTATCGATGAGCAGTTCTTC. Its translation is CSARRTVIDEQFF.

The chain joins TRBV7-2 to TRBJ2-1; 7 nucleotides line up with TRBD1. Trimming took 3 bases from V and 15 from J; bases not matched to a gene: 11. CDR3 size: 13 residues. The germline V gene encodes CDR1 SGHTA and CDR2 FQGNSA. For the CDR3, the DNA is TGTGCCAGCAGCTTGGTCGAAGGGGGCGTTCTGTTCTTC. Amino acids: CASSLVEGGVLFF.

This clonotype has only a few counts. This chain links TRBV7-9 with TRBJ1-1, with D tentatively TRBD1 (6 bases). V shed 5 bases and J shed 3 bases, with 16 bases lying between them. There are 15 residues in the CDR3. Germline CDR1 and CDR2: SEHNR and FQNEAQ (reference sequence). In DNA form, the CDR3 reads TGTGCCAGCAGCGCCAAGGACAGTTCCTACACTGAAGCTTTCTTT. Amino acids: CASSAKDSSYTEAFF.

As to this clonotype: With a much larger clone just one base away, this may be a read error. This chain connects TRBV20-1 to TRBJ2-3; D call uncertain. V shed 1 base and J shed 8 bases, with 13 bases lying between them. Germline V gene sequence: CDR1 DFQATT, CDR2 SNEGSKA (reference sequence). This CDR3 has 13 amino acids. The CDR3 sequence: CSARGPDSGTQYF. CDR3 DNA sequence: TGCAGTGCTAGAGGCCCCGACTCGGGTACGCAGTATTTT.

V usage is TRBV20-1 and J usage is TRBJ2-1; possibly TRBD1 for D (6 bases). From germline, CDR1 is DFQATT and CDR2 SNEGSKA (reference sequence). This CDR3 contains 14 residues. Trimming took off 2 bases at V and 5 bases at J, with 13 bases between the two ends. CDR3 region: CSARFTDSHNEQFF. The CDR3 DNA reads TGCAGTGCTAGATTTACGGACAGCCACAATGAGCAGTTCTTC.

This clonotype was counted between two and nine times. J is TRBJ2-7 and V is TRBV28; TRBD1 agrees at 7 bases. Looked up from germline, CDR1 is MDHEN and CDR2 is SYDVKM. V was pared by 5 bases and J by 0 bases, with 7 bases of the junction left unmatched. The CDR3 loop spans 15 amino acids. CDR3 in amino acids: CASSPRGQISYEQYF. As DNA, the CDR3 is TGTGCCAGCAGTCCCAGGGGACAGATCTCCTACGAGCAGTACTTC.

Worth noting for this clonotype: Possible read error: a much larger clone is one base away. The rearrangement uses TRBV3-1 and TRBJ2-5, with D uncertain. The CDR3 extends over 11 amino acids. The germline gives CDR1 LGHDT, CDR2 YNNKEL (reference sequence). The DNA for the CDR3 is TGTGCCAGCAGCCAAGAAGAGTCCCAGTACTTC. It translates to CASSQEESQYF.

This clonotype showed up just a few times. This chain uses TRBV6-5 with TRBJ1-1, with unresolved D. This CDR3 region has 13 residues. CDR1 is MNHEY, CDR2 SVGAGI, per germline. Trimming pared 5 bases from V and 4 bases from J, leaving 11 bases between. The CDR3 loop is CASSATSGTEAFF. The CDR3 nucleotides are TGTGCCAGCAGTGCCACCTCGGGCACTGAAGCTTTCTTT.

This clonotype was detected once. Mismatch with germline at one junction end may stem from a read error. V and J are TRBV12-5 and TRBJ1-4, with D hard to call. This CDR3 contains 11 residues. Germline-derived CDR1 and CDR2 are LGHNT and FRNRAP. CDR3 residues: CASGANEKRFF. The CDR3 nucleotides read TGTGCTAGTGGCGCAAATGAAAAACGGTTCTTT.

The chain employs TRBV12-3 or TRBV12-4 and TRBJ1-2; 7 nucleotides agree with TRBD1. The junction had 4 bases not matched to a gene; V was cut back by 3 bases and J by 6 bases. CDR3 size: 13 residues. This chain's CDR3 is CASSFGQEDGYTF. The CDR3 DNA sequence: TGTGCCAGCAGTTTCGGACAGGAGGATGGCTACACCTTC.

This clonotype was seen more than once but under ten times. This rearrangement joins TRBV11-3 to TRBJ1-2, with a possible D match to TRBD1 (5 bases). V lost 0 bases, J lost 7 bases, and 15 bases lay in between. CDR3 length: 15 amino acids. Germline lookup yields CDR1 SGHNT and CDR2 YENEEA. CDR3 sequence: CASSLDRGSRSGYTF. The CDR3 DNA reads as TGTGCCAGCAGCTTAGATCGGGGGAGCAGGAGTGGCTACACCTTC.

This clonotype was recorded a few times. V usage is TRBV4-1 and J usage is TRBJ2-5; 8 bases fit TRBD1. Germline values: CDR1 MGHRA, CDR2 YSYEKL. V lost 3 bases, J lost 4 bases, and 4 bases stayed unmatched. The CDR3 runs to 14 residues. Here the CDR3 DNA reads TGCGCCAGCAGCCACCACGGACAGGGAGAGACCCAGTACTTC. It yields the protein CASSHHGQGETQYF.

The rearrangement joins TRBV20-1 to TRBJ2-3; no definite D call. The length of the CDR3 is 13 residues. Trimming cost V 0 bases and J 4 bases, with 8 bases left between them. The germline V gene encodes CDR1 DFQATT and CDR2 SNEGSKA (reference sequence). CDR3 loop: CSARDPAADTQYF. The CDR3 bases are TGCAGTGCTAGAGATCCCGCCGCAGATACGCAGTATTTT.

Regarding this clonotype: Possible read error: a much larger clone is one base away. V usage is TRBV20-1 and J usage is TRBJ2-2; D unresolved. The CDR3 runs 13 residues. From germline, CDR1 is DFQATT and CDR2 SNEGSKA (reference sequence). The V end was cut by 5 bases, the J end by 3 bases, with 10 bases between. The CDR3 is CSARGSHTGELFF. CDR3 nucleotides: TGCAGTGCTCGCGGATCCCACACCGGGGAGCTGTTTTTT.

This clonotype showed up just a few times. The genes are TRBV24-1 and TRBJ2-1; D remains ambiguous. This CDR3 has 14 amino acids. In germline, CDR1 is KGHDR, CDR2 SFDVKD. V lost 1 base, J lost 5 bases, and 8 bases lay in between. The CDR3: CATSDFDVHNEQFF. In nucleotides, the CDR3 is TGTGCCACCAGTGATTTCGACGTACACAATGAGCAGTTCTTC.

The chain is built from TRBV3-1 and TRBJ2-5; no firm D call. With 5 bases removed from V and 5 bases from J, the gap between germline ends came to 9 bases. The CDR3 is 12 amino acids. Per the germline V gene, CDR1 is LGHDT and CDR2 is YNNKEL (reference sequence). In DNA form, the CDR3 reads TGTGCCAGCAGCTACCCGGCGGAGACCCAGTACTTC. This codes for CASSYPAETQYF.

This clonotype has only a few counts. The chain recombines TRBV20-1 with TRBJ2-1; D is perhaps TRBD1 (6 bases). The CDR3 consists of 13 residues. Germline V gene lookup returns CDR1 DFQATT and CDR2 SNEGSKA (reference sequence). Trimming stripped 4 bases from V and 9 bases from J, with 16 bases between. In DNA, the CDR3 is TGCAGTGCTACGCCCAGGGGATTGGTTGAGCAGTTCTTC. Protein product: CSATPRGLVEQFF.

The chain recombines TRBV29-1 with TRBJ1-1, with 8 bases identical to TRBD1. J was trimmed by 5 bases and V by 4 bases; bases with no gene match: 9. CDR1 and CDR2 (germline): SQVTM, ANQGSEA. This CDR3 has 14 residues. The CDR3 DNA follows: TGCAGCGTTGTAACAGGGGGTTTGGGAACTGAAGCTTTCTTT. It codes for CSVVTGGLGTEAFF.

This chain uses TRBV5-1 with TRBJ2-5, with 10 bases matching TRBD1. CDR3 length: 16 amino acids. Germline CDR1 and CDR2: SGHRS and YFSETQ. The V and J ends lost 3 bases and 4 bases, in that order; junction bases with no gene match: 9. The CDR3 DNA is TGCGCCAGCAGCTCGTCATTTAGGACAGGGGGAGAGACCCAGTACTTC. Translated: CASSSSFRTGGETQYF.